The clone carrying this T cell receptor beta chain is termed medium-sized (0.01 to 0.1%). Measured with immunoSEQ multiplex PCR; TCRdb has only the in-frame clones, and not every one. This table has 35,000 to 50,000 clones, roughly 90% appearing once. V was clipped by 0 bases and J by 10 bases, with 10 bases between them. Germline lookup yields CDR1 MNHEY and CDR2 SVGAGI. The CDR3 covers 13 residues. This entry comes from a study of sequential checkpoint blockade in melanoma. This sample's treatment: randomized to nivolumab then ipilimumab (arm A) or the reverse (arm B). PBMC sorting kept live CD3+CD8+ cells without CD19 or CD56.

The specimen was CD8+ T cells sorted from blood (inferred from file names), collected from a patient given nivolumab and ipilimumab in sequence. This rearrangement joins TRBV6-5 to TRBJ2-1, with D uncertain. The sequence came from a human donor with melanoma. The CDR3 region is CASSYSVGFEQFF. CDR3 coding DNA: TGTGCCAGCAGTTACTCGGTGGGCTTCGAGCAGTTCTTC.